This entry features one TCR beta chain sequence. This entry belongs to a study of early stage breast cancer tumors. The CDR3 has 16 amino acids. Germline values: CDR1 SGHDT, CDR2 YYEEEE. The V and J ends lost 2 bases and 5 bases, in that order; junction bases with no gene match: 9. The repertoire was sequenced with immunoSEQ multiplex PCR; TCRdb's copy has only in-frame clones and lacks some. The table lists roughly 10,000 clones, around 75% of them singletons. The genes are TRBV5-6 and TRBJ2-1; 8 nucleotides match TRBD2. This sequence was found in a person between 65 and 79 years old with breast cancer. The specimen was breast tumor tissue. In DNA, the CDR3 is TGTGCCAGCAGCTTTTGGCCAGCGGGAGTGAACAATGAGCAGTTCTTC. Residues: CASSFWPAGVNNEQFF.